The sequence of this TCR beta chain was determined in a study of blood T cell repertoires in COVID-19. The wider study: T cells, B-cell-depleted T cells, or PBMCs supplied cDNA or gDNA.

Germline V lookup: CDR1 SGDLS, CDR2 YYNGEE. V lost 4 bases, J lost 0 bases, and 2 bases stayed unmatched. The CDR3 runs 15 residues. Some clones are missing from TCRdb's copy, which holds only in-frame ones; the method was immunoSEQ multiplex PCR. This table has roughly 190,000 clones, 86% appearing once. This receptor was identified in a man between 65 and 85 years old with acute or convalescent COVID-19. The sequenced sample was peripheral blood. The chain employs TRBV9 and TRBJ2-1, with TRBD2 matching over 9 bases. The CDR3, as DNA: TGTGCCAGCAGCATTAGCGGGAGCTCCTACAATGAGCAGTTCTTC. Translating gives CASSISGSSYNEQFF.